One and the same sample provided the 23 T cell receptor beta chains below, sequenced in a study of vaccination effects on CD4 cells after COVID-19. The antigens these receptors bind are not known. CD4+ T cells specific for antigen were expanded with viral peptide pools by the ViraFEST assay before sequencing. An approximately ten-day culture period preceded the isolation of CD4+ T cells. Vaccine recipients had no previous SARS-CoV-2 infection; their nucleocapsid antibodies were negative. The table came from immunoSEQ multiplex PCR; TCRdb's copy has only in-frame clones and leaves some out. The top ten clones hold roughly 4% of a sample with some 77,000 clones, around three quarters of them seen once. This sample comprised CD4+ T cells from PBMCs cultured with HCoV-OC43 spike peptides, obtained before COVID-19 vaccination. The subset denotes: HCoV-OC43 spike overlapping peptide pool stimulation. The receptors derive from a human donor who received a COVID-19 vaccine.

V gene TRBV2 combines with J gene TRBJ2-2; D unresolved. The CDR3 covers 14 residues. Trimming left V 0 bases short and J 9 bases short, with 11 bases between. Germline V gene data show CDR1 as SNHLY and CDR2 as FYNNEI. DNA for the CDR3: TGTGCCAGCAGTGAAGCGCTTGGGGTCCGGGAGCTGTTTTTT. Translation: CASSEALGVRELFF.

J is TRBJ1-5 and V is TRBV10-3; TRBD1 matches 8 bases. Germline CDR1 and CDR2: ENHRY and SYGVKD. The CDR3 has 13 residues. V was pared by 10 bases and J by 5 bases, with 7 bases of the junction left unmatched. This CDR3 reads CATQQGEYQPQHF. For the CDR3, the DNA is TGTGCCACACAACAGGGGGAGTATCAGCCCCAGCATTTT.

The V gene is TRBV5-1, the J gene TRBJ2-5; 10 bases line up with TRBD2. The CDR3 is 17 amino acids. In germline, CDR1 is SGHRS, CDR2 YFSETQ. The trim removed 0 bases at V and 2 bases at J, leaving 7 bases unmatched. DNA of the CDR3: TGCGCCAGCAGCTTGGATGGACTAGCGGTGGATCAAGAGACCCAGTACTTC. Translated: CASSLDGLAVDQETQYF.

This rearrangement joins TRBV3-1 (or the pseudogene TRBV3-2) to TRBJ2-1; 7 nucleotides line up with TRBD2. The CDR3 runs to 15 residues. Germline assignment: CDR1 LGHDT and CDR2 YNNKEL (reference sequence). V was clipped by 4 bases and J by 5 bases; unmatched bases: 8. CDR3 DNA: TGTGCCAGCAGCCTACAGCCCGCGGGGGACAATGAGCAGTTCTTC. The encoded protein is CASSLQPAGDNEQFF.

J is TRBJ2-2 and V is TRBV2; D gene uncertain. The V end was cut by 4 bases, the J end by 3 bases, with 6 bases between. The CDR3 contains 13 residues. The V gene's germline CDR1 is SNHLY and CDR2 FYNNEI. The CDR3 region is CASSGRDTGELFF. In DNA, the CDR3 is TGTGCCAGCAGTGGACGGGACACCGGGGAGCTGTTTTTT.

This sequence joins TRBV7-2 and TRBJ2-1; D may be TRBD1 (5 bases). The CDR3 length is 15 residues. Germline CDR1 reads SGHTA; CDR2 reads FQGNSA. V was trimmed by 5 bases and J by 6 bases, leaving 17 bases between them. DNA of the CDR3: TGTGCCAGCAGCCTCTCGTCAGGTGGGGCCAATGAGCAGTTCTTC. It is translated as CASSLSSGGANEQFF.

J is TRBJ1-3 and V is TRBV19; D gene unclear. V lost 1 base and J lost 4, with 8 bases in between. CDR1 and CDR2 (germline): LNHDA, SQIVND (reference sequence). The CDR3 runs 14 residues. CDR3 sequence: CASSIAGAGNTIYF. The CDR3 DNA is TGTGCCAGTAGTATAGCCGGAGCGGGAAACACCATATATTTT.

The rearrangement uses TRBV6-2 or TRBV6-3 and TRBJ1-1, with a weak D call TRBD1 (5 bases). Germline V gene lookup returns CDR1 MNHEY and CDR2 SVGEGT. Trimming took off 3 bases at V and 1 base at J, with 9 bases between the two ends. This CDR3 has 14 amino acids. CDR3 nucleotides: TGTGCCAGCAGTTATGGGGGTACGAACACTGAAGCTTTCTTT. It codes for CASSYGGTNTEAFF.

The J gene is TRBJ2-5, the V gene TRBV6-2 or TRBV6-3; tentatively, D is TRBD2 (7 bases). The germline V and J ends were trimmed by 2 bases and 5 bases, with 21 bases remaining between them. This CDR3 has 17 residues. CDR1 and CDR2 (germline): MNHEY, SVGEGT. This chain's CDR3 is CASSYPGSRGARETQYF. CDR3 nucleotide sequence: TGTGCCAGCAGTTACCCGGGCAGCCGGGGGGCCCGGGAGACCCAGTACTTC.

The chain links TRBV5-1 to TRBJ2-2, with 11 bases identical to TRBD2. This CDR3 spans 19 amino acids. Germline V gives CDR1 SGHRS, CDR2 YFSETQ. The J segment lost 0 bases and the V segment lost 4 bases, leaving 11 bases of the junction unmatched. This CDR3 reads CASSATPGLAVSNTGELFF. The DNA for the CDR3 is TGCGCCAGCAGCGCGACACCGGGACTAGCGGTTTCGAACACCGGGGAGCTGTTTTTT.

This clone has just a few counts. The chain combines TRBV10-3 with TRBJ1-1; D may be TRBD1 (6 bases). Germline CDR1 and CDR2: ENHRY and SYGVKD. This CDR3 comprises 17 residues. Between the trimmed V and J ends, which lost 2 bases and 4 bases, there was a span of 20 bases. The chain's CDR3 is CAISEPGRGLGGTEAFF. The DNA of the CDR3 is TGTGCCATCAGTGAGCCTGGCCGGGGGCTAGGGGGCACTGAAGCTTTCTTT.

The gene calls are TRBV2 and TRBJ2-7; the D is unclear. The CDR3 covers 13 residues. Germline CDR1 SNHLY, CDR2 FYNNEI. Trimming left V 2 bases short and J 0 bases short, with 5 bases between. Here the CDR3 reads CASSEWSSYEQYV. In DNA form, the CDR3 reads TGTGCCAGCAGTGAATGGAGCTCCTACGAGCAGTACGTC.

This chain joins TRBV14 and TRBJ1-1; D might be TRBD1 (6 bases). V was trimmed by 0 bases and J by 1 base, leaving 12 bases between them. The CDR3 runs to 16 residues. The germline CDR1 and CDR2 sequences are SGHDN and FVKESK. The DNA of the CDR3 is TGTGCCAGCAGCCAAGATATGGGGGCTCGGAACACTGAAGCTTTCTTT. This translates into CASSQDMGARNTEAFF.

A single count supports this clone. The chain carries TRBV5-1 and TRBJ1-2, with TRBD1 matching 7 bases. Germline V gene data show CDR1 as SGHRS and CDR2 as YFSETQ. The CDR3 spans 15 residues. The junction had 8 bases not matched to a gene; V was cut back by 2 bases and J by 4 bases. The CDR3, as DNA: TGCGCCAGCAGCTTACAAACAGGGGACAGCTATGGCTACACCTTC. Protein: CASSLQTGDSYGYTF. Full variable domain (remainder filled in from reference TRBV5-1 and TRBJ1-2): KAGVTQTPRYLIKTRGQQVTLSCSPISGHRSVSWYQQTPGQGLQFLFEYFSETQRNKGNFPGRFSGRQFSNSRSEMNVSTLELGDSALYLCASSLQTGDSYGYTFGSGTRLTVV.

The chain couples TRBV7-2 to TRBJ2-5; D might be TRBD2 (6 bases). CDR1 SGHTA and CDR2 FQGNSA come from the germline V gene. With 4 bases removed from V and 5 bases from J, the gap between germline ends came to 17 bases. This CDR3 comprises 15 residues. CDR3 in amino acids: CASSSRSGTGETQYF. In DNA, the CDR3 is TGTGCCAGCAGCTCCCGTAGCGGCACTGGGGAGACCCAGTACTTC.

This chain links TRBV21-1 with TRBJ1-5; the D call TRBD1 from the table was never checked on the DNA. TRBV21-1 is assigned pseudogene status. This CDR3 has 18 residues. The CDR3 sequence is CASSKALKQLGYNQPQHF. The CDR3 bases are TGTGCCAGCAGCAAAGCCCTCAAACAGCTCGGATATAATCAGCCCCAGCATTTT.

V is TRBV4-3 and J is TRBJ1-3; TRBD1 might be the D (5 bases). Germline V gene data show CDR1 as LGHNA and CDR2 as YSLEER. This CDR3 spans 16 amino acids. V lost 4 bases, J lost 0 bases, and 13 bases lay in between. CDR3 bases: TGCGCCAGCAGCCCCCGACAGAGATTCTCTGGAAACACCATATATTTT. Its translation is CASSPRQRFSGNTIYF.

The rearrangement joins TRBV5-1 to TRBJ1-3; D uncertain. Germline CDR1 SGHRS, CDR2 YFSETQ. V was pared by 5 bases and J by 4 bases, with 13 bases between. This CDR3 has 14 amino acids. Here the CDR3 DNA reads TGCGCCAGCAGGAATGGGTTATTCGGAAACACCATATATTTT. Amino acid sequence: CASRNGLFGNTIYF.

There are a few counts of this clone. The V gene is TRBV2, the J gene TRBJ1-1; the D gene is possibly TRBD1 (6 bases). Trimming stripped 7 bases from V and 9 bases from J, with 12 bases between. The CDR3 has 11 residues. Germline V gene data show CDR1 as SNHLY and CDR2 as FYNNEI. The CDR3 DNA reads as TGTGCCAGCAATGCAGGGGTACAAGCTTTCTTT. Translation: CASNAGVQAFF.

There are a few counts of this clone. The chain joins TRBV5-1 to TRBJ2-2, with D perhaps assigned TRBD1 or TRBD2 (6 bases each). CDR3 length equals 16 residues. Trimming left V 5 bases short and J 2 bases short, with 16 bases between. Germline CDR1 is SGHRS and CDR2 is YFSETQ. The CDR3 nucleotides are TGCGCCAGCAGTGGGACACGGGGGATTAACACCGGGGAGCTGTTTTTT. Amino acid sequence: CASSGTRGINTGELFF.

V is TRBV5-1 and J is TRBJ2-4; 8 bases line up with TRBD1. The V and J ends lost 4 bases and 6 bases, in that order; junction bases with no gene match: 9. This CDR3 is built from 15 residues. Germline V gene data show CDR1 as SGHRS and CDR2 as YFSETQ. CDR3 nucleotides: TGCGCCAGCAGCCCAAAGACAGGGGCCCTAAACATTCAGTACTTC. Translated: CASSPKTGALNIQYF.

The rearrangement joins TRBV11-2 to TRBJ2-2; perhaps TRBD2 as D (6 bases). From germline, CDR1 is SGHAT and CDR2 FQNNGV. The CDR3 contains 16 residues. Between the trimmed V and J ends, which lost 5 bases and 0 bases, there was a span of 13 bases. The CDR3 loop reads CASSVFGGSNTGELFF. In DNA, the CDR3 is TGTGCCAGCAGCGTTTTTGGGGGGTCGAACACCGGGGAGCTGTTTTTT.

V gene TRBV20-1 combines with J gene TRBJ2-1, with TRBD2 identical over 8 bases. The CDR3 extends over 16 amino acids. Per germline, CDR1 DFQATT and CDR2 SNEGSKA (reference sequence). The V and J ends lost 6 bases and 2 bases, in that order; junction bases with no gene match: 12. Written as DNA, the CDR3 is TGCAGTGCGAGTATCGGGGGGGCCTTGGCCTACAATGAGCAGTTCTTC. It yields the protein CSASIGGALAYNEQFF.